This TCR beta chain was documented in a study of response to subunit inactivated influenza vaccine. TCRdb fed the RT-PCR reads into MiXCR, producing one record per CDR3 protein. The sample carries 500,000 or so distinct CDR3 sequences, approximately 15% recorded once. This clonotype was counted at least ten times. There are 15 residues in the CDR3. Trimming cost V 1 base and J 1 base, with 11 bases left between them. The chain employs TRBV12-3 or TRBV12-4 and TRBJ2-7, with TRBD1 as a possible D gene (5 bases). This sample comprised CD4+ T cells sorted from PBMCs, obtained approximately 25 months after vaccination. The receptor was derived from a man aged 50-75 years who received an inactivated influenza vaccine. As DNA, the CDR3 is TGTGCCAGCAGTTTAGTGGGGCCAGGGTCCTACGAGCAGTACTTC. Its protein is CASSLVGPGSYEQYF.